Sequencing of this T cell receptor beta chain was carried out in a study of regulatory T cells in long-lasting Graves disease. Indicated time point: newly diagnosed GD, antithyroid drugs for less than 3 months. Construction of the TCR library relied on RNA isolated from PBMCs. Germline lookup yields CDR1 SGHRS and CDR2 YFSETQ. This CDR3 is built from 15 residues. Between the trimmed V and J ends, which lost 0 bases and 3 bases, there was a span of 10 bases. Researchers made TCR beta libraries by using iRepertoire HTBI primers and running Arm-PCR on CDR3 regions. TCRdb ran MiXCR on the multiplex PCR reads and lists one entry per CDR3 protein. The sample contains around 480,000 distinct CDR3 sequences, roughly 17% of which appear only once. This same sample was also part of a study on T cells in Graves' hyperthyroidism and ophthalmopathy.

The origin of this receptor is a man between 40 and 49 years old with Graves disease. The rearrangement links TRBV5-1 to TRBJ2-1, with D uncertain. Sequencing was performed on peripheral blood mononuclear cells (PBMCs), taken at new diagnosis, from a patient treated with antithyroid drugs. CDR3 amino acids: CASSLEVGRYNEQFF. CDR3 bases: TGCGCCAGCAGCTTGGAAGTTGGCCGCTACAATGAGCAGTTCTTC.